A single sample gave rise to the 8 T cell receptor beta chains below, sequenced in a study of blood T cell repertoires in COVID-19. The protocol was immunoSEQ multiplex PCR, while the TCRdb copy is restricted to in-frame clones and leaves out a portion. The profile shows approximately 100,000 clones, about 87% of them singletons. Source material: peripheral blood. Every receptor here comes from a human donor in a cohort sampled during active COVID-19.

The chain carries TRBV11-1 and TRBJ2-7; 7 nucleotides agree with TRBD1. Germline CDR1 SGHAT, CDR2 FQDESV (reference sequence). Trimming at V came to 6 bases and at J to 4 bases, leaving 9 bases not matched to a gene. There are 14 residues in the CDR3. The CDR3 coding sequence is TGTGCCAGCAGTCTAAGAGGGGGCGGTTACGAGCAGTACTTC. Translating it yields CASSLRGGGYEQYF.

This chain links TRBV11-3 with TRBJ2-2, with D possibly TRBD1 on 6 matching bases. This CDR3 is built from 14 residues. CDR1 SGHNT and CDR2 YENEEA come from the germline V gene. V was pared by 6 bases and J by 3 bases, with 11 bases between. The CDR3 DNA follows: TGTGCCAGCAGAGACACAGGGCACACCGGGGAGCTGTTTTTT. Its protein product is CASRDTGHTGELFF. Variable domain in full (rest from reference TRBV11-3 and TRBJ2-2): EAGVVQSPRYKIIEKKQPVAFWCNPISGHNTLYWYLQNLGQGPELLIRYENEEAVDDSQLPKDRFSAERLKGVDSTLKIQPAELGDSAVYLCASRDTGHTGELFFGEGSRLTVL.

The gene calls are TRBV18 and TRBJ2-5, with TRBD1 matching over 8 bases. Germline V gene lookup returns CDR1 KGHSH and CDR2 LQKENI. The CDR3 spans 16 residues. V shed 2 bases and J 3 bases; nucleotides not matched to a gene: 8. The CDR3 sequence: CASSPADRGGKETQYF. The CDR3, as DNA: TGTGCCAGCTCACCAGCAGACAGGGGTGGAAAAGAGACCCAGTACTTC.

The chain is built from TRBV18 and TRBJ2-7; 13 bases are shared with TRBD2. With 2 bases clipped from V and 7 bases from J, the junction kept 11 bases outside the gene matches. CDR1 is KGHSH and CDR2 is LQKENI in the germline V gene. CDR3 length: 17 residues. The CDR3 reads CASSPRRGLAGAGEQYF. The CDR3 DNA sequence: TGTGCCAGCTCACCAAGGAGAGGACTAGCGGGAGCGGGGGAGCAGTACTTC.

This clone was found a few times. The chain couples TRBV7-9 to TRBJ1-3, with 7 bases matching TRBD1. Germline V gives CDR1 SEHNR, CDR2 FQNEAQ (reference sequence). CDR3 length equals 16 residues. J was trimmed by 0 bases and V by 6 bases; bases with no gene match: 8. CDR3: CASSPRGAFSGNTIYF. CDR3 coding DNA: TGTGCCAGCAGTCCCAGGGGGGCCTTCTCTGGAAACACCATATATTTT. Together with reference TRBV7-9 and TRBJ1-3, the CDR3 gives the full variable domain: DTGVSQNPRHKITKRGQNVTFRCDPISEHNRLYWYRQTLGQGPEFLTYFQNEAQLEKSRLLSDRFSAERPKGSFSTLEIQRTEQGDSAMYLCASSPRGAFSGNTIYFGEGSWLTVV.

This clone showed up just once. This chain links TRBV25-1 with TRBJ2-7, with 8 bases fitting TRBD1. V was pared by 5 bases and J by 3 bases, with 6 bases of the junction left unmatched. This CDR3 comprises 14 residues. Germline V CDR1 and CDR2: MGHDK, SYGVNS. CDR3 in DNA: TGTGCCAGCAGTTCAGGGGGCTTAGGCTACGAGCAGTACTTC. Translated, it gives CASSSGGLGYEQYF.

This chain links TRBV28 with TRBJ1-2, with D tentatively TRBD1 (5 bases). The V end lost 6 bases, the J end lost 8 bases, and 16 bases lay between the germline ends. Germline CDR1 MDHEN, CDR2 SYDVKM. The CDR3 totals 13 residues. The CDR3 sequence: CASRLQVVGGYTF. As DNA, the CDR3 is TGTGCCAGCAGGCTACAGGTCGTGGGCGGCTACACCTTC.

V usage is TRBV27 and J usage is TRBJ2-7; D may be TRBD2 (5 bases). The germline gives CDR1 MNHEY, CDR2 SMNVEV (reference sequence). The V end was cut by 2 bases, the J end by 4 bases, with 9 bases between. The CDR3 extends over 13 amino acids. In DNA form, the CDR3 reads TGTGCCAGCAGTTTAGACTGGACTTACGAGCAGTACTTC. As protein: CASSLDWTYEQYF.